The T cell receptor beta chain under discussion was sequenced for a study of blood T cells in healthy people across ages. The CDR3 runs to 11 residues. Germline assignment: CDR1 SQVTM and CDR2 ANQGSEA. The table lists this clonotype with a count of one. The antigen remains unidentified. The germline gene is not matched at one end of the junction; a read error may be the cause. Overall study findings and caveats: Those diversity estimates obtained from one million T cells were thought to be underestimates.

With a J-beta primer mix and a sample-barcoded 5' primer, a second PCR ran roughly 7 to 11 cycles. Each sample yielded at least 2.5 million CDR3-containing paired-end reads. TCRdb itself ran the 5' RACE reads through MiXCR, one entry per CDR3 protein. The sample lists 700,000 to 800,000 distinct CDR3 sequences, more than 40% occurring once. Peripheral blood was drawn, around 9.4 milliliters per donor. The extraction recovered at least 5.5 micrograms of total RNA per sample. The clonotype comes from a woman aged 55-69 years in good health. The gene calls are TRBV29-1 and TRBJ2-1; no clear D gene. The sample taken for sequencing was blood. CDR3 in amino acids: CSVGSHNGQFF. The CDR3 coding sequence is TGCAGCGTTGGTAGCCATAATGGGCAGTTCTTC.